Below, 28 T cell receptor beta chains from the same sample are listed, as sequenced in a study of CD8 T cells in ankylosing spondylitis (dated by TCRdb to the late 2010s). Library method: 5' RACE. Sequencing took place on an Illumina HiSeq 2500. TCRdb reanalyzed the raw reads on its own, using fastp at Q25 for trimming and MiXCR for clone calling, and kept in-frame beta chains. Here each entry gathers all rows of one CDR3 protein and keeps the most common genes and DNA. The table for this sample lists around 300,000 distinct CDR3 sequences; over 12% of them were counted only once. About 1% of the sample lies in the top ten. The sample taken for sequencing was blood, either unsorted or a sorted T cell fraction (not recorded which). Receptors were obtained from a male donor with ankylosing spondylitis or in good health (not recorded which).

The rearrangement joins TRBV5-1 to TRBJ1-2; 7 bases line up with TRBD1. The CDR3 extends over 13 amino acids. V was clipped by 0 bases and J by 7 bases; unmatched bases: 3. Germline V gene data show CDR1 as SGHRS and CDR2 as YFSETQ. The CDR3 reads CASSLGTGIGYTF. DNA of the CDR3: TGCGCCAGCAGCTTGGGGACAGGAATTGGCTACACCTTC.

The rearrangement joins TRBV6-1 to TRBJ2-7; D is possibly TRBD1 (5 bases). CDR3 length: 14 amino acids. The V end lost 6 bases, the J end lost 3 bases, and 15 bases lay between the germline ends. The germline V gene encodes CDR1 MNHNS and CDR2 SASEGT. The CDR3 nucleotides read TGTGCCAGCAGCCCCGACAGTTCCCTCTACGAGCAGTACTTC. As protein: CASSPDSSLYEQYF.

The chain employs TRBV4-1 and TRBJ2-7; D might be TRBD1 (5 bases). Trimming removed 0 bases from V and 0 bases from J, with 12 bases in between. This CDR3 contains 16 residues. Germline V lookup: CDR1 MGHRA, CDR2 YSYEKL. The CDR3 sequence is CASSQEVLDNSYEQYF. For the CDR3, the DNA is TGCGCCAGCAGCCAAGAAGTTTTGGACAACTCCTACGAGCAGTACTTC.

This clonotype was detected only a few times. This rearrangement joins TRBV15 to TRBJ2-5; D unresolved. CDR1 and CDR2 from the germline V gene are LNHNV and YYDKDF (reference sequence). The germline V and J ends were trimmed by 0 bases and 3 bases, with 2 bases remaining between them. The CDR3 is 12 amino acids. CDR3 sequence reads: CATSRDKETQYF. CDR3 sequence (DNA): TGTGCCACCAGCAGAGATAAAGAGACCCAGTACTTC. Filled out from reference TRBV15 and TRBJ2-5, the complete variable domain reads DAMVIQNPRYQVTQFGKPVTLSCSQTLNHNVMYWYQQKSSQAPKLLFHYYDKDFNNEADTPDNFQSRRPNTSFCFLDIRSPGLGDTAMYLCATSRDKETQYFGPGTRLLVL.

This clonotype occurred a few times. This chain connects TRBV20-1 to TRBJ2-3; 9 positions match TRBD1. The germline V gene has CDR1 DFQATT and CDR2 SNEGSKA (reference sequence). The CDR3 spans 14 residues. Trimming at V came to 5 bases and at J to 6 bases, leaving 9 bases not matched to a gene. The DNA of the CDR3 is TGCAGTGCTTCGCCAGCGGGGACAGGGGATACGCAGTATTTT. Encoded protein: CSASPAGTGDTQYF.

This clonotype was seen a few times. This chain joins TRBV6-1 and TRBJ2-2; 8 bases match TRBD2. With V trimmed by 5 bases and J by 7 bases, 18 bases remained unmatched. The V gene's germline CDR1 is MNHNS and CDR2 SASEGT. The CDR3 has 18 residues. CDR3 loop: CASSRMTGGAESYGELFF. The CDR3 nucleotides are TGTGCCAGCAGTCGAATGACGGGGGGGGCGGAATCGTACGGGGAGCTGTTTTTT.

This clonotype was detected a few times. The chain recombines TRBV12-3 or TRBV12-4 with TRBJ1-6; weak D call: TRBD1 (5 bases). Between the trimmed V and J ends, which lost 5 bases and 6 bases, there was a span of 11 bases. This CDR3 spans 14 amino acids. The CDR3 nucleotides are TGTGCCAGCAGTGGACGGGGCTCTAATTCACCCCTCCACTTT. It encodes CASSGRGSNSPLHF.

The chain carries TRBV30 and TRBJ1-5, with TRBD1 as a possible D gene (6 bases). Germline V lookup: CDR1 GTSNPN, CDR2 SVGIG (reference sequence). V was shortened by 0 bases and J by 3 bases, with 12 bases between the two germline ends. The CDR3 extends over 15 amino acids. CDR3 sequence: CAWSVPRGANQPQHF. The CDR3 DNA sequence: TGTGCCTGGAGTGTCCCCCGGGGGGCCAATCAGCCCCAGCATTTT.

This clonotype was counted at least ten times. The chain uses TRBV2 and TRBJ2-2, with D perhaps matching TRBD1 (5 bases). The V and J ends lost 8 bases and 4 bases respectively, with 14 bases between them. CDR1 is SNHLY and CDR2 is FYNNEI in the germline V gene. The CDR3 spans 14 residues. CDR3 sequence: CASSLGRGTGELFF. The CDR3 nucleotides read TGTGCCAGCTCTTTGGGGCGAGGCACCGGGGAGCTGTTTTTT.

V and J are TRBV12-3 or TRBV12-4 and TRBJ1-5; D gene unclear. Trimming removed 5 bases from V and 0 bases from J, with 8 bases in between. CDR3 length equals 14 residues. The CDR3, as DNA: TGTGCCAGCAGTCGTATGGGTAGCAATCAGCCCCAGCATTTT. Translating it yields CASSRMGSNQPQHF.

Many counts were recorded for this clonotype. This rearrangement joins TRBV11-2 to TRBJ2-1; TRBD2 aligns across 9 bases. After removal of 1 base from V and 3 bases from J, the junction contained 4 bases not matched to a gene. The length of the CDR3 is 16 residues. Per germline, CDR1 SGHAT and CDR2 FQNNGV. As DNA, the CDR3 is TGTGCCAGCAGCTTAGTCGGAGCGGGAGGCTACAATGAGCAGTTCTTC. The encoded protein is CASSLVGAGGYNEQFF.

This chain uses TRBV20-1 with TRBJ2-1, with D unclear. The CDR3 length is 11 residues. Trimming removed 2 bases at V and 8 bases at J, with 7 bases between. Germline values: CDR1 DFQATT, CDR2 SNEGSKA (reference sequence). CDR3 sequence: CSARKVDEQFF. In DNA, the CDR3 is TGCAGTGCTAGAAAGGTTGATGAGCAGTTCTTC.

This rearrangement joins TRBV10-2 to TRBJ2-1; D gene ambiguous. V dropped 6 bases and J dropped 1 base, with 10 bases sitting between them. Germline V gene lookup returns CDR1 WSHSY and CDR2 SAAADI. The length of the CDR3 is 14 residues. The CDR3 DNA reads as TGCGCCAGCAGGGGTCCCGGGTCCTACAATGAGCAGTTCTTC. It encodes CASRGPGSYNEQFF.

This clonotype was detected only a few times. The chain has TRBV7-2 and TRBJ2-1; TRBD1 matches at 11 bases. CDR1 and CDR2 from the germline V gene are SGHTA and FQGNSA. The CDR3 has 14 residues. Trimming took 7 bases from V and 6 from J; bases not matched to a gene: 5. DNA of the CDR3: TGTGCCAGCACCCGGACAGGGGGCTTCAATGAGCAGTTCTTC. Its translation is CASTRTGGFNEQFF.

The chain has TRBV3-1 and TRBJ2-1, with 9 bases lining up with TRBD2. The CDR3 sequence is 15 residues long. In germline, CDR1 is LGHDT, CDR2 YNNKEL (reference sequence). V shed 5 bases, J shed 8 bases, and the junction held 10 bases outside the gene matches. CDR3 sequence reads: CASSSSLAGLDEQFF. The CDR3 coding sequence is TGTGCCAGCAGCTCCTCACTAGCGGGTCTAGATGAGCAGTTCTTC.

This chain connects TRBV12-3 or TRBV12-4 to TRBJ1-2; a possible D gene is TRBD1 (5 bases). The CDR3 has 13 residues. Trimming cost V 4 bases and J 8 bases, with 14 bases left between them. In DNA form, the CDR3 reads TGTGCCAGCAGTTCTGGACGGGGCCGGGGCTACACCTTC. It translates to CASSSGRGRGYTF.

V and J are TRBV6-1 and TRBJ2-7, with 9 bases aligning to TRBD1. CDR1 and CDR2 from the germline V gene are MNHNS and SASEGT. V was clipped by 5 bases and J by 3 bases; unmatched bases: 8. The CDR3 totals 15 residues. The DNA of the CDR3 is TGTGCCAGCAGTCGGGACAGGGTGGTGGGCTACGAGCAGTACTTC. It codes for CASSRDRVVGYEQYF.

This clonotype has a handful of counts. This sequence joins TRBV11-1 and TRBJ2-2; no clear D. Trimming pared 2 bases from V and 5 bases from J, leaving 15 bases between. From germline, CDR1 is SGHAT and CDR2 FQDESV (reference sequence). The CDR3 loop spans 16 amino acids. In nucleotides, the CDR3 is TGTGCCAGCAGCTTAATGTTCATAAGTAGGACCGGGGAGCTGTTTTTT. This gives the protein CASSLMFISRTGELFF.

A few counts support this clonotype. The chain carries TRBV3-1 and TRBJ2-1, with 10 bases aligning to TRBD1. V shed 2 bases and J 7 bases; nucleotides not matched to a gene: 5. The CDR3 consists of 15 residues. Germline lookup yields CDR1 LGHDT and CDR2 YNNKEL (reference sequence). This chain's CDR3 is CASSQPGQGGNEQFF. CDR3 in DNA: TGTGCCAGCAGCCAACCCGGACAGGGGGGAAATGAGCAGTTCTTC.

The J gene is TRBJ2-4, the V gene TRBV20-1, with D possibly matching TRBD1 (6 bases). V was clipped by 6 bases and J by 1 base, with 10 bases between them. The CDR3 has 13 amino acids. Per germline, CDR1 DFQATT and CDR2 SNEGSKA (reference sequence). DNA of the CDR3: TGCAGTGCGGCCGACAGGGCCAAAAACATTCAGTACTTC. Protein sequence: CSAADRAKNIQYF.

The chain joins TRBV10-1 to TRBJ2-5; perhaps TRBD2 as D (7 bases). Germline values: CDR1 WNHNN, CDR2 SYGVQD (reference sequence). The ends were cut back, 4 bases at V and 5 bases at J, with 17 bases in the middle. The CDR3 loop spans 15 amino acids. CDR3 nucleotide sequence: TGCGCCAGCAGTGTGGGGGGGCTTGACGCGGAGACCCAGTACTTC. This translates into CASSVGGLDAETQYF.

The J gene is TRBJ2-2, the V gene TRBV6-1; the D gene is possibly TRBD1 (5 bases). This CDR3 has 15 residues. From germline, CDR1 is MNHNS and CDR2 SASEGT. Trimming removed 6 bases from V and 0 bases from J, with 11 bases in between. In nucleotides, the CDR3 is TGTGCCAGCAGCCCTGAGACAGCGAACACCGGGGAGCTGTTTTTT. This sequence encodes CASSPETANTGELFF.

This clonotype turned up a few times. The V call is TRBV20-1, the J call TRBJ1-2, with 7 bases matching TRBD1. The CDR3 is made up of 15 amino acids. V lost 3 bases, J lost 3 bases, and 10 bases stayed unmatched. Germline CDR1 reads DFQATT; CDR2 reads SNEGSKA (reference sequence). The CDR3 region is CSASPHLQGDYGYTF. CDR3 coding DNA: TGCAGTGCTAGCCCTCACCTTCAGGGGGACTATGGCTACACCTTC.

Ten or more counts support this clonotype. CDR3 in amino acids: CSVNGRAGGTPIEAFF. In DNA form, the CDR3 reads TGCAGCGTGAATGGGCGGGCAGGCGGAACTCCAATTGAAGCTTTCTTT. The V and J genes are TRBV29-1 and TRBJ1-1; D not certain. The V and J ends lost 6 bases and 7 bases respectively, with 27 bases between them. This CDR3 spans 16 amino acids. Germline V CDR1 and CDR2: SQVTM, ANQGSEA.

CDR3 amino acids: CASSQLGELAGGRETQYF. The CDR3 DNA sequence: TGCGCCAGCAGCCAACTTGGGGAACTAGCGGGAGGGCGAGAGACCCAGTACTTC. The chain combines TRBV4-1 with TRBJ2-5; TRBD2 aligns across 13 bases. Losses at the gene ends were 2 bases for V and 4 bases for J; bases not matched to a gene: 10. This CDR3 contains 18 residues. Germline V lookup: CDR1 MGHRA, CDR2 YSYEKL.

V usage is TRBV5-1 and J usage is TRBJ2-3; D may be TRBD1 (6 bases). The CDR3 length is 15 residues. The germline gives CDR1 SGHRS, CDR2 YFSETQ. V gave up 3 bases and J gave up 3 bases, with 14 bases separating them. CDR3 nucleotide sequence: TGCGCCAGCAGCTCCGGCGGGCAGGGGACAGATACGCAGTATTTT. Translated, it gives CASSSGGQGTDTQYF.

There are a few counts of this clonotype. The V call is TRBV12-3 or TRBV12-4, the J call TRBJ2-1, with D uncertain. Trimming pared 5 bases from V and 7 bases from J, leaving 12 bases between. This CDR3 spans 13 amino acids. CDR3 DNA sequence: TGTGCCAGCAGTCCCCTCGGACGGAATGAGCAGTTCTTC. Its translation is CASSPLGRNEQFF.

V gene TRBV5-1 combines with J gene TRBJ2-3, with 9 bases aligning to TRBD2. V lost 0 bases, J lost 4 bases, and 3 bases stayed unmatched. This CDR3 is built from 15 residues. Germline CDR1 is SGHRS and CDR2 is YFSETQ. The CDR3 DNA reads TGCGCCAGCAGCTTGGAGCGGGGGGCCTCAGATACGCAGTATTTT. Its protein is CASSLERGASDTQYF. Using reference TRBV5-1 and TRBJ2-3 for the parts outside the CDR3, the full variable domain is KAGVTQTPRYLIKTRGQQVTLSCSPISGHRSVSWYQQTPGQGLQFLFEYFSETQRNKGNFPGRFSGRQFSNSRSEMNVSTLELGDSALYLCASSLERGASDTQYFGPGTRLTVL.